These 9 T cell receptor beta chains originate from one sample sequenced in a study of graft-versus-host responses after intestinal transplantation. Antigen specificity for these receptors is unknown. Here immunoSEQ multiplex PCR was the method, and the copy in TCRdb shows in-frame clones only, minus some. The sample consists of around 76,000 clones, 90% to 95% of them appearing once. The sequencing used unstimulated CD8+ T cells sorted from spleen or lymph node cells, collected before intestinal transplant. Source of these receptors: a human donor who received an intestinal transplant.

The gene calls are TRBV4-1 and TRBJ2-1, with 7 bases aligning to TRBD1. Losses at the gene ends were 4 bases for V and 13 bases for J; bases not matched to a gene: 13. The germline V gene has CDR1 MGHRA and CDR2 YSYEKL. The CDR3 length is 14 residues. The CDR3 coding sequence is TGCGCCAGCAGCCCGCCGGGACAGATACGGGGTCAGTTCTTC. Its protein is CASSPPGQIRGQFF.

V gene TRBV7-9 combines with J gene TRBJ1-1; the D is unclear. The V and J ends lost 1 base and 1 base respectively, with 7 bases between them. Germline values: CDR1 SEHNR, CDR2 FQNEAQ (reference sequence). The CDR3 runs to 14 residues. This chain's CDR3 is CASSLVSRNTEAFF. CDR3 nucleotides: TGTGCCAGCAGCTTAGTATCCAGGAACACTGAAGCTTTCTTT.

V is TRBV6-4 and J is TRBJ1-5, with unresolved D. Trimming took off 0 bases at V and 0 bases at J, with 18 bases between the two ends. Germline-derived CDR1 and CDR2 are MRHNA and SNTAGT. This CDR3 contains 19 residues. In DNA, the CDR3 is TGTGCCAGCAGTGACTCGATGTTGCACGTCCGGAGTAGCAATCAGCCCCAGCATTTT. The encoded protein is CASSDSMLHVRSSNQPQHF.

The J gene is TRBJ1-4, the V gene TRBV28, with D possibly being TRBD1 (5 bases). The V end was cut by 3 bases, the J end by 4 bases, with 12 bases between. The germline V gene has CDR1 MDHEN and CDR2 SYDVKM. The CDR3 has 15 amino acids. CDR3 sequence reads: CASSFGGCCNEKLFF. The CDR3 DNA sequence: TGTGCCAGCAGTTTTGGGGGATGCTGTAATGAAAAACTGTTTTTT.

The V and J genes are TRBV4-1 and TRBJ1-3; D might be TRBD1 (6 bases). The CDR3 sequence is 19 residues long. Germline lookup yields CDR1 MGHRA and CDR2 YSYEKL. Deletions cut 0 bases from V and 0 bases from J, with 18 bases between. The CDR3 region is CASSQDLGGRWNSGNTIYF. CDR3 DNA: TGCGCCAGCAGCCAAGATTTGGGGGGCAGGTGGAACTCTGGAAACACCATATATTTT.

The rearrangement joins TRBV27 to TRBJ2-3, with 8 bases identical to TRBD2. V was clipped by 2 bases and J by 0 bases; unmatched bases: 1. The CDR3 runs 15 residues. Germline V gene sequence: CDR1 MNHEY, CDR2 SMNVEV (reference sequence). The CDR3 bases are TGTGCCAGCAGTTTAGCGGGAGGCAGCACAGATACGCAGTATTTT. It encodes CASSLAGGSTDTQYF.

This clone has just one count. The chain carries TRBV21-1 and TRBJ2-7; TRBD1 is the table's D call, not checked against the DNA. TRBV21-1 is classified as a pseudogene. The CDR3 extends over 12 amino acids. CDR3 coding DNA: TGTGCCAGCAGGATGGACAGCAACGAGCAGTACTTC. Amino acids: CASRMDSNEQYF.

The chain has TRBV29-1 and TRBJ2-1, with D uncertain. Germline-derived CDR1 and CDR2 are SQVTM and ANQGSEA. V was clipped by 4 bases and J by 6 bases, with 4 bases between them. The CDR3 is 10 residues long. The CDR3 spells CSVGGNEQFF. CDR3 DNA sequence: TGCAGCGTTGGTGGCAATGAGCAGTTCTTC.

The V gene is TRBV7-3, the J gene TRBJ1-3; D remains ambiguous. CDR3 length: 16 amino acids. The ends were cut back, 2 bases at V and 0 bases at J, with 11 bases in the middle. Germline V gene lookup returns CDR1 SGHTA and CDR2 FQGTGA. CDR3 loop: CASSLVQSFSGNTIYF. In nucleotides, the CDR3 is TGTGCCAGCAGCTTAGTCCAGTCCTTCTCTGGAAACACCATATATTTT.